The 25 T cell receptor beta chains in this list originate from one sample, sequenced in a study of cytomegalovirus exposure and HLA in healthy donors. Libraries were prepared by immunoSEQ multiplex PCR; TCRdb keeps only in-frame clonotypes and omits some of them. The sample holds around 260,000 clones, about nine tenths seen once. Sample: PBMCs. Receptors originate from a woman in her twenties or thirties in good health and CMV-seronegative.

The CDR3 protein is CASSLDQLGYEQYF. CDR3 DNA sequence: TGTGCCAGCAGCTTAGACCAGCTCGGGTACGAGCAGTACTTC. This sequence joins TRBV7-9 and TRBJ2-7; D is ambiguous. CDR1 SEHNR and CDR2 FQNEAQ come from the germline V gene (reference sequence). V was trimmed by 1 base and J by 4 bases, leaving 11 bases between them. This CDR3 contains 14 residues.

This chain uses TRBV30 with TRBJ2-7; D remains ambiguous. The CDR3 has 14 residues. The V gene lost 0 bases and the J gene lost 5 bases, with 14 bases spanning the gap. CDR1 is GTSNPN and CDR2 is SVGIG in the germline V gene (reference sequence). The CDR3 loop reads CAWSVRAGRDEQYF. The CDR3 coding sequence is TGTGCCTGGAGTGTACGGGCAGGTCGAGACGAGCAGTACTTC.

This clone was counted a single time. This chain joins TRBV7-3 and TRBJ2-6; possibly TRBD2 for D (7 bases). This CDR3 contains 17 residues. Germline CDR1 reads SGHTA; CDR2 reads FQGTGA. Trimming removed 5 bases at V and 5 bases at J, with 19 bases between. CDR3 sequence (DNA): TGTGCCAGCAGCCCGTCGGGGGGCCGGCAATGGGCCAACGTCCTGACTTTC. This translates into CASSPSGGRQWANVLTF.

In DNA form, the CDR3 reads TGCGCCAGCAGCTTATCGGCGGGAGGGCCGGAAGATACGCAGTATTTT. It encodes CASSLSAGGPEDTQYF. This chain uses TRBV5-1 with TRBJ2-3; 9 nucleotides match TRBD2. V shed 2 bases, J shed 5 bases, and the junction held 9 bases outside the gene matches. CDR3 length: 16 residues. Germline lookup yields CDR1 SGHRS and CDR2 YFSETQ.

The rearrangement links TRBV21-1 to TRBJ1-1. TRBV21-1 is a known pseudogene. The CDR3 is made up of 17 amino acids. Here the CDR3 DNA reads TGTGCCAGTCTCGTCCCCGGGCCCCGTTTTGCCGACACTGAAGCTTTCTTT. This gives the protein CASLVPGPRFADTEAFF.

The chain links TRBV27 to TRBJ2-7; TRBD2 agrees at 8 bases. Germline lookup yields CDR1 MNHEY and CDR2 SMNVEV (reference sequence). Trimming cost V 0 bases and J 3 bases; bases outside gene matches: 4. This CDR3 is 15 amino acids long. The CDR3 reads CASSLSPSGFYEQYF. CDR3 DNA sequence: TGTGCCAGCAGTTTATCACCTAGCGGGTTCTACGAGCAGTACTTC.

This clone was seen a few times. DNA of the CDR3: TGTGCCAGCAGCAGAGGGGACGGAGTTAATGAAAAACTGTTTTTT. It specifies CASSRGDGVNEKLFF. The genes are TRBV7-3 and TRBJ1-4; possible D gene TRBD1, 5 bases. The V end lost 5 bases, the J end lost 4 bases, and 14 bases lay between the germline ends. From germline, CDR1 is SGHTA and CDR2 FQGTGA. This CDR3 spans 15 amino acids.

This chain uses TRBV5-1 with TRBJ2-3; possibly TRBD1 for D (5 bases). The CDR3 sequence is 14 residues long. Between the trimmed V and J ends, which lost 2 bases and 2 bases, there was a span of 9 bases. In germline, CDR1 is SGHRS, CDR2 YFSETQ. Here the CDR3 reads CASSFRQITDTQYF. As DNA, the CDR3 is TGCGCCAGCAGCTTTCGACAGATCACAGATACGCAGTATTTT.

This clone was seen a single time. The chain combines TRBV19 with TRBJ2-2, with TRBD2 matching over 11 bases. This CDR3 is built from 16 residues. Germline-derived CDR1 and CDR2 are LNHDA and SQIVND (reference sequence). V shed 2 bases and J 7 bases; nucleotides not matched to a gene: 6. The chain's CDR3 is CASSILAGGPVGELFF. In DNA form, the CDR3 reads TGTGCCAGTAGTATACTAGCGGGAGGTCCTGTCGGGGAGCTGTTTTTT.

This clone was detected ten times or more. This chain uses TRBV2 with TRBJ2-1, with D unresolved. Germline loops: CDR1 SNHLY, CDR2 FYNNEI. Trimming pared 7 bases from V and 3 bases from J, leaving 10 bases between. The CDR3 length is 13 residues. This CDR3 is CASKPSLYNEQFF. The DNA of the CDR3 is TGTGCCAGCAAACCGAGTCTCTACAATGAGCAGTTCTTC.

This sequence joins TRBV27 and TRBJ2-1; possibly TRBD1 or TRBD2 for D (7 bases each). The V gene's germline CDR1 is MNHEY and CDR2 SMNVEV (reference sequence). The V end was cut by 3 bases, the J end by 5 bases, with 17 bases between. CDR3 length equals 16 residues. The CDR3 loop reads CASSFQGRGGNNEQFF. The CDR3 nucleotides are TGTGCCAGCAGTTTTCAGGGCAGGGGGGGAAACAATGAGCAGTTCTTC.

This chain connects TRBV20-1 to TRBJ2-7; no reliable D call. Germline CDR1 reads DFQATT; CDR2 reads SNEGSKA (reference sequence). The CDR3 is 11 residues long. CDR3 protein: CSVGLNYEQYF. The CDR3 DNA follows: TGCAGCGTCGGTCTTAACTACGAGCAGTACTTC.

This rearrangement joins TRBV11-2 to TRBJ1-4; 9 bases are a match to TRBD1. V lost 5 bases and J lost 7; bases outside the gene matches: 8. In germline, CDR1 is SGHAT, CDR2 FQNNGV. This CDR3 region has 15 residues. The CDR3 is CASSAGDRASEKLFF. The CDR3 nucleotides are TGTGCCAGCAGCGCGGGGGACAGGGCCAGTGAAAAACTGTTTTTT.

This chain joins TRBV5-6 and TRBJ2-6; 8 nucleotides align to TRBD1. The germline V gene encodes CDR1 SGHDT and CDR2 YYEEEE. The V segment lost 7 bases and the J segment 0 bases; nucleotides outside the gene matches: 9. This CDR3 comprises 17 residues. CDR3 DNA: TGTGCCAGCCACACCAGGGGGCCCGTCTCTGGGGCCAACGTCCTGACTTTC. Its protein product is CASHTRGPVSGANVLTF.

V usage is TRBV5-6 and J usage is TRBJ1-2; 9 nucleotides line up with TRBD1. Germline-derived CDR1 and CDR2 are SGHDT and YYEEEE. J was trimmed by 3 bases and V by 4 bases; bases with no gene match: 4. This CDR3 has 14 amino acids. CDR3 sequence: CASSQGQGYYGYTF. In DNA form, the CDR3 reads TGTGCCAGCAGCCAGGGACAGGGTTACTATGGCTACACCTTC.

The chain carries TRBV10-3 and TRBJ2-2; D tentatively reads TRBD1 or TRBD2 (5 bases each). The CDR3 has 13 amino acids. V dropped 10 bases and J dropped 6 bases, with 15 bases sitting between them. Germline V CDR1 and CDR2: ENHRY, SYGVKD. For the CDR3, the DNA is TGTGCCACCGGGGCCAGACAGTCCGGGGAGCTGTTTTTT. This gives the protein CATGARQSGELFF.

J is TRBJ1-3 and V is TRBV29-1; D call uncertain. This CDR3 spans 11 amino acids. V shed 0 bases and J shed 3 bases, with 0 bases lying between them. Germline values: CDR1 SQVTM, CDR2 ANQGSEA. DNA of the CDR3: TGCAGCGTTGAAGATGGAAACACCATATATTTT. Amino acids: CSVEDGNTIYF.

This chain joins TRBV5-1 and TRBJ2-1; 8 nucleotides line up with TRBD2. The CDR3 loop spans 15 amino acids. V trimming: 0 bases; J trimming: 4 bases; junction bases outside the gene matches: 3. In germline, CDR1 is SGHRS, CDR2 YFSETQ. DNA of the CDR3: TGCGCCAGCAGCTTGGCCCCTAGCGGGTACAATGAGCAGTTCTTC. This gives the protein CASSLAPSGYNEQFF. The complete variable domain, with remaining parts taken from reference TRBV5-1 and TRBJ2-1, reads KAGVTQTPRYLIKTRGQQVTLSCSPISGHRSVSWYQQTPGQGLQFLFEYFSETQRNKGNFPGRFSGRQFSNSRSEMNVSTLELGDSALYLCASSLAPSGYNEQFFGPGTRLTVL.

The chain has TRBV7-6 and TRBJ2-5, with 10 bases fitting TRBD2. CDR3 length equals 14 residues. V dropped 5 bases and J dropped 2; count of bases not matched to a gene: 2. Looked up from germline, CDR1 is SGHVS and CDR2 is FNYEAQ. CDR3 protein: CASSQAGGQETQYF. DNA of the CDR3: TGTGCCAGCAGCCAAGCGGGAGGGCAAGAGACCCAGTACTTC.

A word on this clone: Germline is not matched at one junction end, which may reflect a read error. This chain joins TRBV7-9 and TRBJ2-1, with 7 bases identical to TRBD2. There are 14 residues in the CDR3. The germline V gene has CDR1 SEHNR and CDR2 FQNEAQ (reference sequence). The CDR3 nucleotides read TGTGCCAGCAGCCAGATAGCGGGCTACGATGAGCAGTTCTTC. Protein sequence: CASSQIAGYDEQFF. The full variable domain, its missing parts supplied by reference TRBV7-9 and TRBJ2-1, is DTGVSQNPRHKITKRGQNVTFRCDPISEHNRLYWYRQTLGQGPEFLTYFQNEAQLEKSRLLSDRFSAERPKGSFSTLEIQRTEQGDSAMYLCASSQIAGYDEQFFGPGTRLTVL.

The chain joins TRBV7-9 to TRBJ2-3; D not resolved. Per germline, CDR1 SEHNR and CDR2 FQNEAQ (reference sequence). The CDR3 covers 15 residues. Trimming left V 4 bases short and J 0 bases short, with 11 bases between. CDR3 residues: CASSSNLDSTDTQYF. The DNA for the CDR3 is TGTGCCAGCAGCTCGAATCTGGATAGCACAGATACGCAGTATTTT.

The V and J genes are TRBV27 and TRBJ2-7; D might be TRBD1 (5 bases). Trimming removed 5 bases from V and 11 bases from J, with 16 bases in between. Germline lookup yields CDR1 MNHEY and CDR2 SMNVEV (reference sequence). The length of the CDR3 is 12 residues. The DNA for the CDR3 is TGTGCCAGCAGTGCAAGGGCAGGGTTAAAGTACTTC. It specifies CASSARAGLKYF.

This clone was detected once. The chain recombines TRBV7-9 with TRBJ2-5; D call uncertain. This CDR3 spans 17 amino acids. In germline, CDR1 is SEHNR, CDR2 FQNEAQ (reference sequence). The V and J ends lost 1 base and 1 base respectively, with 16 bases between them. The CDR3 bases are TGTGCCAGCAGCTTAGAAAGTGGACGCCTCGCCCAAGAGACCCAGTACTTC. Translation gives CASSLESGRLAQETQYF.

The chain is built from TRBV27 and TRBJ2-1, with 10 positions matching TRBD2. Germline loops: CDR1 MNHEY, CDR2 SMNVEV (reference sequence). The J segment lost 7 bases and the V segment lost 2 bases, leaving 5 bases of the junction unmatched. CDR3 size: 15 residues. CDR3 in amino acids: CASSLTSGKWNEQFF. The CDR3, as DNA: TGTGCCAGCAGTTTAACTAGCGGGAAGTGGAATGAGCAGTTCTTC.

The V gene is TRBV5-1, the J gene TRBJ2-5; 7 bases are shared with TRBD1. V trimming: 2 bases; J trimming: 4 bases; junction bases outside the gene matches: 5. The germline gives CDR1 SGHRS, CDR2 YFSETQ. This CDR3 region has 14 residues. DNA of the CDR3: TGCGCCAGCAGCTTTTCGACAGGGCCAGAGACCCAGTACTTC. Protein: CASSFSTGPETQYF.